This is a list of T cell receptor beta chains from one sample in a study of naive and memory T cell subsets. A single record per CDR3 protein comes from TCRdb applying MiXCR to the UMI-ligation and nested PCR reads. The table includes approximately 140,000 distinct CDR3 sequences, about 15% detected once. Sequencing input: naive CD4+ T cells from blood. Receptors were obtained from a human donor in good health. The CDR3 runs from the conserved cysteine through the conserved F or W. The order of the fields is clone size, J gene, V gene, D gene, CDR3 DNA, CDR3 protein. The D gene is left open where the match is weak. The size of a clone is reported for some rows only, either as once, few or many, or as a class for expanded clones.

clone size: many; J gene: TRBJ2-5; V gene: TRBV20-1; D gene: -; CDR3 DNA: TGCAGTGCTACCCGGAACAGCCCCACACAAGAGACCCAGTACTTC; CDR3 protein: CSATRNSPTQETQYF
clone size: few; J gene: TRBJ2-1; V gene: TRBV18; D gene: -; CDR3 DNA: TGTGCCAGCTCACCTTTGTCCGGGGGACCTAACTACAATGAGCAGTTCTTC; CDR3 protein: CASSPLSGGPNYNEQFF
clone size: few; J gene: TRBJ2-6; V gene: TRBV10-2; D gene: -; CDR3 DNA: TGCGCCAGCACCCCCAGGATCGCTGGGGCCAACGTCCTGACTTTC; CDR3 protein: CASTPRIAGANVLTF
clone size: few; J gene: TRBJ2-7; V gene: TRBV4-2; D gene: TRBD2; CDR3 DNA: TGTGCCAGCAGCCCAACGGGACTAGCGGACCTCTCCTACGAGCAGTACTTC; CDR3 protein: CASSPTGLADLSYEQYF
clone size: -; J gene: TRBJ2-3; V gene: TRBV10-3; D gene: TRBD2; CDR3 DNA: TGTGCCATCAGGGACGGGAGGGCCTCAGATACGCAGTATTTT; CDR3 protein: CAIRDGRASDTQYF
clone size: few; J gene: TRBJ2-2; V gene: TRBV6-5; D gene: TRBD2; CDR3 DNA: TGTGCCAGCAGTTACTCTCGACTAGCGTCCGGGGAGCTGTTTTTT; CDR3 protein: CASSYSRLASGELFF
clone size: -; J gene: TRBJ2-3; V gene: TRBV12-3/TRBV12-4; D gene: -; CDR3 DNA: TGTGCCAGCAGTTTGTCAGGGGATACGCAGTATTTT; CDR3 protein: CASSLSGDTQYF
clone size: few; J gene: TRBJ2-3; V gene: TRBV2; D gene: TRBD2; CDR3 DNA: TGTGCCAGCAGTCGGACTAGCGGGAGGGCAGTGATCGCGGATACGCAGTATTTT; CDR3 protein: CASSRTSGRAVIADTQYF
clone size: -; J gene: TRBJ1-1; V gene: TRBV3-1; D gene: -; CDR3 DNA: TGTGCCAGCAGCCAGTATAATTCTGAAGCTCTCTTT; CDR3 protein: CASSQYNSEALF
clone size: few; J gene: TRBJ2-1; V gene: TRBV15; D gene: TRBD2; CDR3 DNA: TGTGCCACCAGCACGGGTTCGGGGGGCTCCTACAATGAGCAGTTCTTC; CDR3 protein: CATSTGSGGSYNEQFF
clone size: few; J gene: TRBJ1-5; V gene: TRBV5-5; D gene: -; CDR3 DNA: TGTGCCAGCAGCCCCTGGGGCAGGGTCGGGGGCCAGCCCCAGCATTTT; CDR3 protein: CASSPWGRVGGQPQHF
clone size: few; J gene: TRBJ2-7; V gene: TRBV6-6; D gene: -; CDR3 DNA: TGTGCCAGCAGTTACCACAGCTACGAGCAGTACTTC; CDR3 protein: CASSYHSYEQYF
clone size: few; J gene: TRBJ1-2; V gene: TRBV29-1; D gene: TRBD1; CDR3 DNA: TGCAGCGTCGCAGGGGGCCATGGCTACACCTTC; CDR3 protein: CSVAGGHGYTF
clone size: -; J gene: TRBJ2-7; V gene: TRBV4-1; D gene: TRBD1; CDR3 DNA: TGCGCCAGCAGCCAAGTGTCAGGGGGCAAAGAGCAGTACTTC; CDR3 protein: CASSQVSGGKEQYF
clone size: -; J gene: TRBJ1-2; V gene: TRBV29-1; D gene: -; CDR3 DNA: TGCAGCGTTGAAGATCGGTCAGGGCTCTATGGCTACACCTTC; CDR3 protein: CSVEDRSGLYGYTF
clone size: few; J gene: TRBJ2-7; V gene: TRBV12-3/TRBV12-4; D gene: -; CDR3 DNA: TGTGCCAGCAATCAACAGGGTTCCTACGAGCAGTACTTC; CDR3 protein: CASNQQGSYEQYF
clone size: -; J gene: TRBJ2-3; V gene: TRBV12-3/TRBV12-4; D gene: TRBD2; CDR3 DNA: TGTGCCAGCAGTTTAGCGCTCGGGACTAGTCATACGCAGTATTTT; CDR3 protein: CASSLALGTSHTQYF
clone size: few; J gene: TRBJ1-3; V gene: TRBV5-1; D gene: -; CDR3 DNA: TGCGCCAGCAGCTGGGACGGAAACACCATATATTTT; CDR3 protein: CASSWDGNTIYF
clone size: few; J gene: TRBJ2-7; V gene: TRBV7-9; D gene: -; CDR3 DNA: TGTGCCAGCAGGCCCCTAGCCACCCGATACATGGTCAAGCAGTACTTC; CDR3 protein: CASRPLATRYMVKQYF
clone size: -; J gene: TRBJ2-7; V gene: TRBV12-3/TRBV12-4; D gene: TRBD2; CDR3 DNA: TGTGCCAGCAGATACAGCGGGAGGGCGTATTACGAGCAGTACTTC; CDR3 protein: CASRYSGRAYYEQYF
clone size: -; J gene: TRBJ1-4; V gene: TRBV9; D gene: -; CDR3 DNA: TGTGCCAGCAGCGTAGGGGGATCAGTAGGTGAAAAACTGTTTTTT; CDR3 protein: CASSVGGSVGEKLFF
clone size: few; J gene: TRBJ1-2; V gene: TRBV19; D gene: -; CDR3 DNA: TGTGCCAGTACCCTTCTCGCCCCAGGCCGTTACGGTCGTGGCTACACCTTC; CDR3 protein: CASTLLAPGRYGRGYTF
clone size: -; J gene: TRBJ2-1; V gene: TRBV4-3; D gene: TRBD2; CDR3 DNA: TGCGCCAGCAGCCGAGGAAGATCGCTAGCGGGCGCCGCCCTCAATGAGCAGTTCTTC; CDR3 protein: CASSRGRSLAGAALNEQFF
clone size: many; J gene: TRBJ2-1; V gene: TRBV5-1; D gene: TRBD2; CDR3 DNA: TGCGCCAGCACCGACGCTAGCGGCTCTTACAATGAGCAGTTCTTC; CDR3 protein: CASTDASGSYNEQFF
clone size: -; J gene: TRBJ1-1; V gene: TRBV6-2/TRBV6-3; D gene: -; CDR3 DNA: TGTGCCAGCAGTTACCCTCGCGCGGGGGGCCGGAACACTGAAGCTTTCTTT; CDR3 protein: CASSYPRAGGRNTEAFF
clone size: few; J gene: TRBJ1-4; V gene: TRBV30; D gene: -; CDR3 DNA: TGTGCCTGGACCCGACGCCGGAATGAAAAACTGTTTTTT; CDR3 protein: CAWTRRRNEKLFF
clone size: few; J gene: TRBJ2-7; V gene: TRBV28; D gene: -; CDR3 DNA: TGTGCCAGCAGTAGCGGACTCTCCTACGAGCAGTACTTC; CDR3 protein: CASSSGLSYEQYF
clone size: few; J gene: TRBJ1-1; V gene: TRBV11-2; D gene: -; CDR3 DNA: TGTGCCAGCAGCCCCCTAAGGGGGATCACTGAAGCTTTCTTT; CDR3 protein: CASSPLRGITEAFF
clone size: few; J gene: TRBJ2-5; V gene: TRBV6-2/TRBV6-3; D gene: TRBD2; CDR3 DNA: TGTGCCAGCAGTATACGAACCCCAGGACTAGCGGATCAAGAGACCCAGTACTTC; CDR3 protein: CASSIRTPGLADQETQYF
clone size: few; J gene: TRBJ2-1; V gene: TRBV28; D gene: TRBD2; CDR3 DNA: TGTGCCAGCACCACCCCTACTAGCGGAGCATATGAGCAGTTCTTC; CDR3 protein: CASTTPTSGAYEQFF
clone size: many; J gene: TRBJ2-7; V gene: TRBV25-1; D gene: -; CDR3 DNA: TGTGCCAGCAGTGATGGCCCCGGGGGCGAGCAGTACTTC; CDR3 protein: CASSDGPGGEQYF
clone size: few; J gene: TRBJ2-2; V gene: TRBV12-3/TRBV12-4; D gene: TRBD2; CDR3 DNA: TGTGCCAGCCGTCCTAGCGGGAGTGACACCGGGGAGCTGTTTTTT; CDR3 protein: CASRPSGSDTGELFF
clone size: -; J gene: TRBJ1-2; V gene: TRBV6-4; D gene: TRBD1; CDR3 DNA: TGTGCCAGCAGTCCCGGGACCGGGACAGCAGATCTTTATGGCTACACCTTC; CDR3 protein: CASSPGTGTADLYGYTF
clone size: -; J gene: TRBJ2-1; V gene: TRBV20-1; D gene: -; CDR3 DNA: TGCAGTGCTATCAGGGAGTTGACTAGTATCCCCTCCTACAATGAGCAGTTCTTC; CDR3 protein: CSAIRELTSIPSYNEQFF
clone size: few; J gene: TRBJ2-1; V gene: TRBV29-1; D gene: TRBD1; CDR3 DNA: TGCAGCGGACAGGGGTCCTACAATGAGCAGTTCTTC; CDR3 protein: CSGQGSYNEQFF
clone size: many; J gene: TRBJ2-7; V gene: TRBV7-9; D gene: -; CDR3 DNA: TGTGCCAGCAGCTCGAAGAAAAACTACGAGCAGTACTTC; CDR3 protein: CASSSKKNYEQYF
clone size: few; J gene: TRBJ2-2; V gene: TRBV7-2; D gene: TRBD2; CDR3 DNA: TGTGCCAGCAGCCCGGGACTAGCCGTCGGGGAGCTGTTTTTT; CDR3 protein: CASSPGLAVGELFF
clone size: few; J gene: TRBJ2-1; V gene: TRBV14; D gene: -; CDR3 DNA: TGTGCCAGCAGCCAAGTTCGACTAGTCTCCTACAATGAGCAGTTCTTC; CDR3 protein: CASSQVRLVSYNEQFF
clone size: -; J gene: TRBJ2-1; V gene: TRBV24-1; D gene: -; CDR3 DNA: TGTGCCACCAGTGACCTTAGCGGAAGTACTCCGCATGAGCAGTTCTTC; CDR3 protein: CATSDLSGSTPHEQFF
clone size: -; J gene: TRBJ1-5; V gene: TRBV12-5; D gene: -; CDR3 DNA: TGTGCTAGTGGTCCCTCGGGCGGAACGAATCAGCCCCAGCATTTT; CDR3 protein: CASGPSGGTNQPQHF
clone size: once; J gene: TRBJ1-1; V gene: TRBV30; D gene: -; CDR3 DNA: TGTGCCTGGGGCTACAGGGTGAACACTGAAGCTTTCTTT; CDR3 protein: CAWGYRVNTEAFF
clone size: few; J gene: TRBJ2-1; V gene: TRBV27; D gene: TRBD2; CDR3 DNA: TGTGCCAGCAGTGACCCATACAGTACTAGCGGGAGTTCCTACAATGAGCAGTTCTTC; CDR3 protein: CASSDPYSTSGSSYNEQFF
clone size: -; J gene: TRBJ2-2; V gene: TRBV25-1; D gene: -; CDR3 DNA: TGTGCCAGCAGTGGCGGGACAGCGAACACCGGGGAGCTGTTTTTT; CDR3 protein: CASSGGTANTGELFF
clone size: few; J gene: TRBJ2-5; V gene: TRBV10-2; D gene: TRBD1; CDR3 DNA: TGCGCCAGCAGTGAGTCCACAGGGGGATTTCTATCGGAGACCCAGTACTTC; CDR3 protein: CASSESTGGFLSETQYF
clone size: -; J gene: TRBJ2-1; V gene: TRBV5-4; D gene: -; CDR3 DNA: TGTGCCAGCAGCGCAAGTAAAAATGAGCAGTTCTTC; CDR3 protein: CASSASKNEQFF
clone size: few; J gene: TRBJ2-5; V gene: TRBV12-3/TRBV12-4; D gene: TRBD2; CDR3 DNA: TGTGCCAGCAGTTTAAGCGGACTAGCGAAAGAGACCCAGTACTTC; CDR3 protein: CASSLSGLAKETQYF
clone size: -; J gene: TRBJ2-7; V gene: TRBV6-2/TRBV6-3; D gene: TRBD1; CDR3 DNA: TGTGCCAGCAGTTACCTCGATGGGACAGGGTACAACGAGCAGTACTTC; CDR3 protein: CASSYLDGTGYNEQYF
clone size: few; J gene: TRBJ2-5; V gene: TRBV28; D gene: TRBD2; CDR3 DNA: TGTGCCAGCAGTTTATTTGACCTAGCGGGAGGGGAGGGCCAAGAGACCCAGTACTTC; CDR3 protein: CASSLFDLAGGEGQETQYF
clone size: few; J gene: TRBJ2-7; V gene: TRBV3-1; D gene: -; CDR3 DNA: TGTGCCAGCAGCCAGGGACCTCTGGAGCAGTACTTC; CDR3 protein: CASSQGPLEQYF
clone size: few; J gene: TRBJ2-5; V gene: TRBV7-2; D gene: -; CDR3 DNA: TGTGCCAGCAGCCTAGGGGCGGGAAAAGAGACCCAGTACTTC; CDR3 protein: CASSLGAGKETQYF
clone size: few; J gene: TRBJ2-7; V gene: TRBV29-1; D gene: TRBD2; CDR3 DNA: TGCAGCGTTACAGCGGGAGACGGATACGAGCAGTACTTC; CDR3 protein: CSVTAGDGYEQYF
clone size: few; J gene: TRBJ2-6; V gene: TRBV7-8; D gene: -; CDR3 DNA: TGTGCCAGCAGCAGGGCCAACGTCCTGACTTTC; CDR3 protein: CASSRANVLTF
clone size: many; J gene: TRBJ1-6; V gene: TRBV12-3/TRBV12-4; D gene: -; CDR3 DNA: TGTGCCAGCAGGACTTTCCGGGTTAATTCACCCCTCCACTTT; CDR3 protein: CASRTFRVNSPLHF
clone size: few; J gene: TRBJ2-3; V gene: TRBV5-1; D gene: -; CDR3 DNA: TGCGCCAGCAGCTTCGCTCCGGAGACCCAGGGCACAGATACGCAGTATTTT; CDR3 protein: CASSFAPETQGTDTQYF
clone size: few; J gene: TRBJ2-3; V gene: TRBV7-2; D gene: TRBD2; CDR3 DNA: TGTGCCAGCAGCTTAGTCGATTCGGGAGGTACGGGGACGCAGTATTTT; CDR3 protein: CASSLVDSGGTGTQYF
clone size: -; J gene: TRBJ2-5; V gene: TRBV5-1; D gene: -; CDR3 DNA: TGCGCCAGCAGCTTACGGACTGATCAAGAGACCCAGTACTTC; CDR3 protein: CASSLRTDQETQYF
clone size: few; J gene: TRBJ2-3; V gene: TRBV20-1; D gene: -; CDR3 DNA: TGCAGTGCTAGTTTAATGTGGAGCACAGATACGCAGTATTTT; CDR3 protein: CSASLMWSTDTQYF
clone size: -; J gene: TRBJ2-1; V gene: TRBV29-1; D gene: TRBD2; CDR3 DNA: TGCAGCGTAAGACGACTAGCGGGACCTTACAATGAGCAGTTCTTC; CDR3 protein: CSVRRLAGPYNEQFF
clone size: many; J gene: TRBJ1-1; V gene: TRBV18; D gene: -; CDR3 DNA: TGTGCCAGCTCACCAGACAGGATGAACACTGAAGCTTTCTTT; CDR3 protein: CASSPDRMNTEAFF